This TCR beta chain was sequenced in a study of blood T cell repertoires in COVID-19. Study details: Acute-phase and convalescent COVID-19 samples originated in the United States, Italy and Spain. Sources were T cells, B-cell-depleted T cells, or PBMCs; the material itself was cDNA or gDNA.

In the original workflow: Reference gene primer amplification yielded estimated nucleated cell counts. Clones were read by immunoSEQ multiplex PCR, and TCRdb kept only the in-frame ones, dropping some. Clonal size and the V and J genes are those of that table, whereas D and trimming came from the DNA. The sample has approximately 93,000 clones; more than 75% are singletons. Material for sequencing was peripheral blood. The clonotype originates from a human donor in a cohort sampled during active COVID-19.

The CDR3 nucleotides are TGTGCCAGCAGCTTAGGACTAGCGGGAGGTACCACCGGGGAGCTGTTTTTT. Residues: CASSLGLAGGTTGELFF. The V and J genes are TRBV7-9 and TRBJ2-2; 13 nucleotides match TRBD2. The ends lost 1 base at V and 4 bases at J; junction bases unmatched: 3. The CDR3 contains 17 residues. CDR1 SEHNR and CDR2 FQNEAQ come from the germline V gene (reference sequence).